The TCR beta chain under discussion was sequenced for a study of siplizumab effects on memory and regulatory T cells. Study findings and constraints: Whether proliferating Tregs in siplizumab cultures suppress was not functionally confirmed.

CDR3 size: 20 residues. V was clipped by 4 bases and J by 5 bases; unmatched bases: 20. Germline values: CDR1 SNHLY, CDR2 FYNNEI. Concerning this clone itself: Its target is unknown.

TCRdb's copy holds only in-frame clones and misses some; the assay was immunoSEQ multiplex PCR. The profile shows 90,000 to 130,000 clones, roughly 90% of them singletons. This receptor was taken from a human donor in good health. The chain recombines TRBV2 with TRBJ2-5; 12 nucleotides agree with TRBD2. What was sequenced was CD4+ T cells sorted from blood. Here the CDR3 reads CASSGVGGYGLAGLSETQYF. CDR3 DNA: TGTGCCAGCAGTGGGGTCGGGGGGTATGGACTAGCGGGACTTTCGGAGACCCAGTACTTC.